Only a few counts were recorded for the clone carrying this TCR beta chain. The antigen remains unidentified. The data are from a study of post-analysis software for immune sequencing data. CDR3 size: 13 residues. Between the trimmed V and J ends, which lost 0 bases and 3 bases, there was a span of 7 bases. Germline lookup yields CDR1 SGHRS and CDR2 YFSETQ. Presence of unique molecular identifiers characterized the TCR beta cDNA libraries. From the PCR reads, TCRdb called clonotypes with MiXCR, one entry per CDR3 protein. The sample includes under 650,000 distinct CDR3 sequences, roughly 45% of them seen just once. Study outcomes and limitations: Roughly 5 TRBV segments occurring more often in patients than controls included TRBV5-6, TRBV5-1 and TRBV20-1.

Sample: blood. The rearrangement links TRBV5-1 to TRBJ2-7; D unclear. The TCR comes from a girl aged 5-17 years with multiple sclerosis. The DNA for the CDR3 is TGCGCCAGCAGCTTGGTAGATGGCTACGAGCAGTACTTC. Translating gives CASSLVDGYEQYF.